This TCR beta chain is from a study of OX40 agonist ivuxolimab in advanced cancers. Across the whole study: Head and neck, renal cell, melanoma or hepatocellular carcinoma were the cancers that dose-escalation patients had. Of the patients, three showed partial responses, one with hepatocellular carcinoma and two with cutaneous melanoma.

General study findings and limits: Researchers did not determine the expanded peripheral T cells' antigen specificity.

As regards this clone: Antigen: not known.

Autoimmune disease history or systemic immunosuppression disqualified patients. Germline CDR1 MNHEY, CDR2 SVGAGI. Trimming removed 6 bases from V and 2 bases from J, with 8 bases in between. The CDR3 has 12 residues. Using immunoSEQ multiplex PCR, the repertoire was profiled, and TCRdb retains in-frame clones only, with some absent. The table has approximately 81,000 clones, 93% seen once; the top ten hold more than 13%. The rearrangement uses TRBV6-5 and TRBJ2-7; D is perhaps TRBD1 or TRBD2 (5 bases each). The sample here was CD4+ or CD8+ T cells sorted from blood, taken in a trial of the OX40 agonist ivuxolimab. The receptor was isolated from an adult with an advanced solid tumor such as melanoma, head and neck, liver or kidney cancer. The CDR3 DNA is TGTGCCAGCAGAGCGGACACCTACGAGCAGTACTTC. It specifies CASRADTYEQYF.